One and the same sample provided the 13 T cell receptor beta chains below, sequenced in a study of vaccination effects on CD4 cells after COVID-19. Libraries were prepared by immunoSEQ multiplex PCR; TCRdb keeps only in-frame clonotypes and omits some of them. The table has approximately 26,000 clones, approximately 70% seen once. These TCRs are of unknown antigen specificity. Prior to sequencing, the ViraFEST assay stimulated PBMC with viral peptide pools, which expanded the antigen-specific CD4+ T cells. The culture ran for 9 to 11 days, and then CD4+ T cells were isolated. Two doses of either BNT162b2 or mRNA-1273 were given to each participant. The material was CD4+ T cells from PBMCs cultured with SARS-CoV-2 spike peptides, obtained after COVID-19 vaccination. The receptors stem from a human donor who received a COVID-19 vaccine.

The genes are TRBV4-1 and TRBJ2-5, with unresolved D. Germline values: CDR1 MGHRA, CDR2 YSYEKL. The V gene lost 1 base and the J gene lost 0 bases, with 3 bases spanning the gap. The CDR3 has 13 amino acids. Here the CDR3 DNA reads TGCGCCAGCAGCCAAGGGTACCAAGAGACCCAGTACTTC. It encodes CASSQGYQETQYF.

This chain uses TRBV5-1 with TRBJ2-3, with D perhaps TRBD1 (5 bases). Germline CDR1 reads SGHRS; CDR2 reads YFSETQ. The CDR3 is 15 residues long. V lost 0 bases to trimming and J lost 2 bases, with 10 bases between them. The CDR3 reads CASSLVGAITDTQYF. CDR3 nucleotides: TGCGCCAGCAGCTTGGTAGGGGCCATCACAGATACGCAGTATTTT.

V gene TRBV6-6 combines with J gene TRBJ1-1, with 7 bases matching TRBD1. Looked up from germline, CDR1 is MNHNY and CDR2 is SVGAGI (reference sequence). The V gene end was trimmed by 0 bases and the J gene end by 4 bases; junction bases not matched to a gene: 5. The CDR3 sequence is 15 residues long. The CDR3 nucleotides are TGTGCCAGCAGTTACTCAGCCAGGGGGGGCACTGAAGCTTTCTTT. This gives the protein CASSYSARGGTEAFF.

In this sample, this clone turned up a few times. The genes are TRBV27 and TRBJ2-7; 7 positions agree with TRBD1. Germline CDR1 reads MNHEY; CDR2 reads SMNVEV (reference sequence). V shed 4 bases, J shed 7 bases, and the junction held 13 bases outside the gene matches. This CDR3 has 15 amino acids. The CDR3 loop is CASSYGQEPTTEQYF. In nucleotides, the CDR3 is TGTGCCAGCAGTTATGGACAGGAGCCAACTACTGAGCAGTACTTC.

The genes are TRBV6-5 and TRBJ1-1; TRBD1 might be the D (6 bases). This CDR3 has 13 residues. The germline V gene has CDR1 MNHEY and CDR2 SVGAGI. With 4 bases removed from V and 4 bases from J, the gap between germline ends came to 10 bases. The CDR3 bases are TGTGCCAGCAGTTTACAGGGCAGCACTGAAGCTTTCTTT. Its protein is CASSLQGSTEAFF.

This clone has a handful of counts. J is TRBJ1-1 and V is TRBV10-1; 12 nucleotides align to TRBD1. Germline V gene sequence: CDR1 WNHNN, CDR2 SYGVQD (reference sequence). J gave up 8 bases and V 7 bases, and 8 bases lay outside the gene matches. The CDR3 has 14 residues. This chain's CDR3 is CASTRDRGPGEAFF. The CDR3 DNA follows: TGCGCCAGCACCCGGGACAGGGGGCCGGGAGAAGCTTTCTTT.

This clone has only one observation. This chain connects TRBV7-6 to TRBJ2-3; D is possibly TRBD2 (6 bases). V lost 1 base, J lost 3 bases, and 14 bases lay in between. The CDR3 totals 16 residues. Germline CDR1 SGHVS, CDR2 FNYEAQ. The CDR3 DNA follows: TGTGCCAGCAGCTTAGACGCGGGAATAGGGACAGATACGCAGTATTTT. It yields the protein CASSLDAGIGTDTQYF. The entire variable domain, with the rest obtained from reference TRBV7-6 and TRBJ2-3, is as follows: GAGVSQSPRYKVTKRGQDVALRCDPISGHVSLYWYRQALGQGPEFLTYFNYEAQQDKSGLPNDRFSAERPEGSISTLTIQRTEQRDSAMYRCASSLDAGIGTDTQYFGPGTRLTVL.

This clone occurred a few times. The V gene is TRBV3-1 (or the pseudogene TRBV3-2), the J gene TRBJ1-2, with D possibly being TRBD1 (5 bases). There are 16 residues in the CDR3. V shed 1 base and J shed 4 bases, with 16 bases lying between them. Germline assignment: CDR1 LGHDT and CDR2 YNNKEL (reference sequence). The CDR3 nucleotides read TGTGCCAGCAGCCAAGCGGGGATGGGGCTACCCTATGGCTACACCTTC. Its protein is CASSQAGMGLPYGYTF.

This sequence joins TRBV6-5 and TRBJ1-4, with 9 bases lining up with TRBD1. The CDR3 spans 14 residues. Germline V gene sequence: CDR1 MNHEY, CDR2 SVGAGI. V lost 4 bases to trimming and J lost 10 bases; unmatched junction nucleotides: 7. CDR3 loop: CASSSDRGLAKLFF. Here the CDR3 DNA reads TGTGCCAGCAGTTCGGACAGGGGCCTTGCAAAACTGTTTTTT.

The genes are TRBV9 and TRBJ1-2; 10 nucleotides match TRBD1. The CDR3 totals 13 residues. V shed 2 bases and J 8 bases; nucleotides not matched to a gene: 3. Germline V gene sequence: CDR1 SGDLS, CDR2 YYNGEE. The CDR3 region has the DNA TGTGCCAGCAGCGTCGCGGACAGGGGGGGCTACACCTTC. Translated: CASSVADRGGYTF.

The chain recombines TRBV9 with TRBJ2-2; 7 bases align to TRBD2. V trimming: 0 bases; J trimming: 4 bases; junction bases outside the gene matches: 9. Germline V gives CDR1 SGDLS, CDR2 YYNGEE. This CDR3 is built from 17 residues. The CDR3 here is CASSVGLLGGSTGELFF. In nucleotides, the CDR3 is TGTGCCAGCAGCGTAGGTCTACTGGGCGGGAGCACCGGGGAGCTGTTTTTT.

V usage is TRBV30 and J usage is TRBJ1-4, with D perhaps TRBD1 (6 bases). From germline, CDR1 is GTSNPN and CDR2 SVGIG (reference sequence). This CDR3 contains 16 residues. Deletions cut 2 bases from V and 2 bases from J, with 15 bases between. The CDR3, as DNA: TGTGCCTGGAGTCTCACCCGGGGGCCGACTAATGAAAAACTGTTTTTT. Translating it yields CAWSLTRGPTNEKLFF.

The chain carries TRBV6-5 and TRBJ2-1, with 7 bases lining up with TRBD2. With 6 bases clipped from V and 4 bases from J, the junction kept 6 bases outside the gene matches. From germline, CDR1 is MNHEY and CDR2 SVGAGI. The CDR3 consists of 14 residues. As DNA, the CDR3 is TGTGCCAGCAGACTCGGGACTACATACAATGAGCAGTTCTTC. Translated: CASRLGTTYNEQFF.